Shown below are 27 T cell receptor beta chains from a single sample sequenced in a study of T cell responses to AZD1222 COVID-19 vaccine. Only in-frame clones appear in the TCRdb table, and some are missing; sequencing was by immunoSEQ multiplex PCR. Counted here are some 100,000 clones, approximately 90% occurring once; the ten biggest clones make up approximately 19%. This material consisted of peripheral blood, taken on day 0 of AZD1222 vaccination. These receptor sequences come from an adult in good health.

This clone was picked up one time. The chain carries TRBV5-4 and TRBJ2-7; TRBD1 might be the D (6 bases). CDR1 SGHNT and CDR2 YYREEE come from the germline V gene (reference sequence). The CDR3 length is 14 residues. Trimming removed 0 bases from V and 3 bases from J, with 10 bases in between. The DNA for the CDR3 is TGTGCCAGCAGCTTGGGCCCCAGGGGCTACGAGCAGTACGTC. This codes for CASSLGPRGYEQYV.

The V call is TRBV27, the J call TRBJ1-5; D perhaps matches TRBD1 (5 bases). Germline-derived CDR1 and CDR2 are MNHEY and SMNVEV (reference sequence). CDR3 length: 16 amino acids. V was clipped by 6 bases and J by 0 bases, with 15 bases between them. The CDR3 is CASSTDSIYSNQPQHF. CDR3 coding DNA: TGTGCCAGCAGCACCGACAGCATATATAGCAATCAGCCCCAGCATTTT.

The genes are TRBV5-1 and TRBJ2-6; a weak D match, TRBD1 (6 bases). The V gene lost 0 bases and the J gene lost 2 bases, with 12 bases spanning the gap. This CDR3 comprises 17 residues. Germline V gene sequence: CDR1 SGHRS, CDR2 YFSETQ. This CDR3 is CASSLGQVLPGANVLTF. The CDR3 DNA reads TGCGCCAGCAGCTTGGGACAGGTCCTTCCTGGGGCCAACGTCCTGACTTTC.

V usage is TRBV19 and J usage is TRBJ1-5, with D possibly being TRBD1 (5 bases). Germline lookup yields CDR1 LNHDA and CDR2 SQIVND (reference sequence). Trimming stripped 2 bases from V and 5 bases from J, with 10 bases between. CDR3 length equals 14 residues. CDR3 sequence: CASSIQGAYQPQHF. For the CDR3, the DNA is TGTGCCAGTAGTATACAGGGAGCCTATCAGCCCCAGCATTTT.

The rearrangement uses TRBV30 and TRBJ1-5; D uncertain. The length of the CDR3 is 12 residues. The V end lost 8 bases, the J end lost 6 bases, and 14 bases lay between the germline ends. Germline V CDR1 and CDR2: GTSNPN, SVGIG (reference sequence). The CDR3 sequence is CAAQSVGQPQHF. The CDR3 DNA reads TGTGCCGCCCAGTCGGTAGGTCAGCCCCAGCATTTT.

This clone was recorded only once. This chain uses TRBV5-1 with TRBJ1-4; 7 bases are a match to TRBD1. V shed 5 bases, J shed 1 base, and the junction held 11 bases outside the gene matches. Per germline, CDR1 SGHRS and CDR2 YFSETQ. CDR3 length: 17 amino acids. The CDR3 DNA is TGCGCCAGCAGTAGGGACGGGACAGTGAAAACTAATGAAAAACTGTTTTTT. Encoded protein: CASSRDGTVKTNEKLFF. The whole variable domain, remainder taken from reference TRBV5-1 and TRBJ1-4, is KAGVTQTPRYLIKTRGQQVTLSCSPISGHRSVSWYQQTPGQGLQFLFEYFSETQRNKGNFPGRFSGRQFSNSRSEMNVSTLELGDSALYLCASSRDGTVKTNEKLFFGSGTQLSVL.

This chain's CDR3 is CASSSRRGGLSEAFF. Written as DNA, the CDR3 is TGTGCCAGCAGCTCCCGGAGAGGGGGCTTATCTGAAGCTTTCTTT. The chain employs TRBV28 and TRBJ1-1; TRBD1 matches 7 bases. The J segment lost 6 bases and the V segment lost 6 bases, leaving 13 bases of the junction unmatched. There are 15 residues in the CDR3. CDR1 is MDHEN, CDR2 SYDVKM, per germline.

CDR3 sequence reads: CASTTGLSYEQYF. The DNA for the CDR3 is TGTGCCAGCACCACGGGACTATCCTACGAGCAGTACTTC. The chain is built from TRBV28 and TRBJ2-7; 7 bases align to TRBD2. Germline V gives CDR1 MDHEN, CDR2 SYDVKM. The V and J ends lost 7 bases and 1 base, in that order; junction bases with no gene match: 4. This CDR3 comprises 13 residues.

The chain links TRBV7-3 to TRBJ2-5; D is perhaps TRBD1 (6 bases). This CDR3 contains 14 residues. The V gene lost 2 bases and the J gene lost 5 bases, with 12 bases spanning the gap. The V gene's germline CDR1 is SGHTA and CDR2 FQGTGA. The CDR3: CASSLLGAGETQYF. The CDR3 nucleotides read TGTGCCAGCAGCTTATTGGGGGCCGGGGAGACCCAGTACTTC.

The gene calls are TRBV7-2 and TRBJ1-6, with D unclear. V gave up 0 bases and J gave up 0 bases, with 12 bases separating them. The germline gives CDR1 SGHTA, CDR2 FQGNSA. The CDR3 length is 18 residues. The CDR3 loop reads CASSLAHDGSSYNSPLHF. The CDR3 nucleotides read TGTGCCAGCAGCTTAGCCCATGACGGGAGCTCCTATAATTCACCCCTCCACTTT. Drawing the rest from reference TRBV7-2 and TRBJ1-6, the complete variable domain is GAGVSQSPSNKVTEKGKDVELRCDPISGHTALYWYRQSLGQGLEFLIYFQGNSAPDKSGLPSDRFSAERTGGSVSTLTIQRTQQEDSAVYLCASSLAHDGSSYNSPLHFGNGTRLTVT.

This sequence joins TRBV6-5 and TRBJ2-7; D gene unclear. The CDR3 length is 10 residues. Germline V CDR1 and CDR2: MNHEY, SVGAGI. Trimming left V 6 bases short and J 3 bases short, with 3 bases between. CDR3 nucleotide sequence: TGTGCCAGCAGCGGCTACGAGCAGTACGTC. Its protein is CASSGYEQYV.

V gene TRBV5-1 combines with J gene TRBJ2-7, with TRBD2 matching over 8 bases. The germline gives CDR1 SGHRS, CDR2 YFSETQ. This CDR3 has 14 residues. V lost 5 bases to trimming and J lost 0 bases; unmatched junction nucleotides: 4. CDR3 in DNA: TGCGCCAGCAGGGGCGGGGGGAGCTCCTACGAGCAGTACTTC. Translated, it gives CASRGGGSSYEQYF.

The chain joins TRBV5-4 to TRBJ1-2; no clear D gene. Trimming pared 4 bases from V and 2 bases from J, leaving 18 bases between. CDR3 size: 16 residues. Germline loops: CDR1 SGHNT, CDR2 YYREEE (reference sequence). In DNA, the CDR3 is TGTGCCAGCAGCCCTCGGACCCCCGGCACCAACTATGGCTACACCTTC. Its protein product is CASSPRTPGTNYGYTF.

This chain joins TRBV27 and TRBJ2-2, with D possibly TRBD2 on 5 matching bases. Germline CDR1 MNHEY, CDR2 SMNVEV (reference sequence). V gave up 5 bases and J gave up 5 bases, with 12 bases separating them. The CDR3 runs 14 residues. The CDR3 DNA is TGTGCCAGCAGTCTGGGTCGGAGGACCGGGGAGCTGTTTTTT. Its translation is CASSLGRRTGELFF.

The rearrangement uses TRBV25-1 and TRBJ1-6; 8 bases are shared with TRBD1. V gave up 7 bases and J gave up 6 bases; unmatched junction bases: 2. This CDR3 has 13 amino acids. Germline V gene data show CDR1 as MGHDK and CDR2 as SYGVNS. The CDR3 region is CASTQGVNSPLHF. Written as DNA, the CDR3 is TGTGCCAGCACACAGGGGGTTAATTCACCCCTCCACTTT. Supplemented by reference TRBV25-1 and TRBJ1-6, the full variable domain reads EADIYQTPRYLVIGTGKKITLECSQTMGHDKMYWYQQDPGMELHLIHYSYGVNSTEKGDLSSESTVSRIRTEHFPLTLESARPSHTSQYLCASTQGVNSPLHFGNGTRLTVT.

In this sample, this clone turned up once. V and J are TRBV28 and TRBJ2-7; the match to TRBD2 covers 12 bases. The CDR3 runs to 14 residues. The V segment lost 6 bases and the J segment 2 bases; nucleotides outside the gene matches: 2. Germline CDR1 MDHEN, CDR2 SYDVKM. Here the CDR3 DNA reads TGTGCCAGCAGACTAGCGGGAGGTCCCTACGAGCAGTACGTC. This translates into CASRLAGGPYEQYV.

The chain couples TRBV6-5 to TRBJ2-1, with D maybe TRBD2 (5 bases). V was trimmed by 0 bases and J by 9 bases, leaving 6 bases between them. The CDR3 loop spans 12 amino acids. Germline CDR1 MNHEY, CDR2 SVGAGI. The CDR3 here is CASSYSRGEQFF. Here the CDR3 DNA reads TGTGCCAGCAGTTACTCCCGGGGTGAGCAGTTCTTC.

J is TRBJ1-5 and V is TRBV5-3; tentative D call: TRBD1 (6 bases). TRBV5-3 has ORF status, its function being uncertain. This CDR3 spans 15 amino acids. The V end lost 10 bases, the J end lost 4 bases, and 21 bases lay between the germline ends. The CDR3 is CAAYGLTGINQPQHF. The CDR3 DNA reads as TGTGCCGCATACGGACTAACAGGGATAAATCAGCCCCAGCATTTT.

This clone has a handful of counts. This CDR3 reads CASSLVTGQPQHF. DNA for the CDR3: TGTGCCAGCAGCTTAGTAACAGGTCAGCCCCAGCATTTT. V and J are TRBV7-2 and TRBJ1-5, with D possibly being TRBD1 (5 bases). This CDR3 region has 13 residues. V was cut by 1 base and J by 6 bases, with 7 bases left in between. Germline CDR1 and CDR2: SGHTA and FQGNSA.

The gene calls are TRBV7-2 and TRBJ2-7; D remains ambiguous. Between the trimmed V and J ends, which lost 0 bases and 3 bases, there was a span of 12 bases. CDR3 length: 15 amino acids. The germline V gene has CDR1 SGHTA and CDR2 FQGNSA. As DNA, the CDR3 is TGTGCCAGCAGCTTAGCGCGCAGTGACCTCTACGAGCAGTACTTC. This gives the protein CASSLARSDLYEQYF.

CDR3 loop: CASSQAGSNQPQHF. CDR3 DNA sequence: TGTGCCAGCAGCCAGGCGGGGAGCAATCAGCCCCAGCATTTT. This sequence joins TRBV7-9 and TRBJ1-5; D is uncertain. This CDR3 has 14 amino acids. Germline V gene sequence: CDR1 SEHNR, CDR2 FQNEAQ (reference sequence). Deletions cut 5 bases from V and 1 base from J, with 9 bases between.

This chain connects TRBV19 to TRBJ2-2; the match to TRBD2 covers 7 bases. This CDR3 has 16 amino acids. Germline V gives CDR1 LNHDA, CDR2 SQIVND (reference sequence). V shed 3 bases and J 4 bases; nucleotides not matched to a gene: 8. CDR3 sequence reads: CASSIGTTSRTGELFF. The CDR3 nucleotides are TGTGCCAGTAGTATCGGGACTACTTCACGCACCGGGGAGCTGTTTTTT. Full variable domain (remainder filled in from reference TRBV19 and TRBJ2-2): DGGITQSPKYLFRKEGQNVTLSCEQNLNHDAMYWYRQDPGQGLRLIYYSQIVNDFQKGDIAEGYSVSREKKESFPLTVTSAQKNPTAFYLCASSIGTTSRTGELFFGEGSRLTVL.

This clone occurred once. This rearrangement joins TRBV5-6 to TRBJ2-7; 11 bases match TRBD2. Germline values: CDR1 SGHDT, CDR2 YYEEEE. Trimming took 4 bases from V and 5 from J; bases not matched to a gene: 8. The CDR3 spans 15 residues. In DNA, the CDR3 is TGTGCCAGCAGCCTACTAGCGGGAGTAGGTAACGAGCAGTACGTC. This sequence encodes CASSLLAGVGNEQYV.

A word on this clone: Other DNA sequences from this sample encode an identical CDR3 as well. V gene TRBV9 combines with J gene TRBJ1-1; D is unresolved. Trimming left V 0 bases short and J 1 base short, with 7 bases between. The CDR3 covers 14 residues. CDR1 and CDR2 from the germline V gene are SGDLS and YYNGEE. CDR3 residues: CASSVGHSNTEAFF. The CDR3 DNA reads TGTGCCAGCAGCGTAGGACATTCGAACACTGAAGCTTTCTTT. Full variable domain (outside the CDR3, taken from reference TRBV9 and TRBJ1-1): DSGVTQTPKHLITATGQRVTLRCSPRSGDLSVYWYQQSLDQGLQFLIQYYNGEERAKGNILERFSAQQFPDLHSELNLSSLELGDSALYFCASSVGHSNTEAFFGQGTRLTVV.

The chain joins TRBV30 to TRBJ1-5, with D unclear. The CDR3 covers 13 residues. Germline CDR1 and CDR2: GTSNPN and SVGIG (reference sequence). CDR3 region: CALAGSGNQPQHF. CDR3 DNA: TGTGCTTTGGCGGGGAGCGGCAATCAGCCCCAGCATTTT.

The V call is TRBV3-1 (or the pseudogene TRBV3-2), the J call TRBJ2-3; the match to TRBD1 covers 8 bases. With 5 bases clipped from V and 0 bases from J, the junction kept 7 bases outside the gene matches. This CDR3 region has 16 residues. Germline values: CDR1 LGHDT, CDR2 YNNKEL (reference sequence). The CDR3 coding sequence is TGTGCCAGCAGCAAAACAGGGGGGCTTAGCACAGATACGCAGTATTTT. It translates to CASSKTGGLSTDTQYF.

In DNA form, the CDR3 reads TGTGCCAGCTCACTAACGGGACAGGGGACGGGAAACACCATATATTTT. It is translated as CASSLTGQGTGNTIYF. This chain links TRBV18 with TRBJ1-3, with 10 bases fitting TRBD1. The CDR3 has 16 residues. Germline assignment: CDR1 KGHSH and CDR2 LQKENI. The V and J ends lost 4 bases and 4 bases, in that order; junction bases with no gene match: 7.